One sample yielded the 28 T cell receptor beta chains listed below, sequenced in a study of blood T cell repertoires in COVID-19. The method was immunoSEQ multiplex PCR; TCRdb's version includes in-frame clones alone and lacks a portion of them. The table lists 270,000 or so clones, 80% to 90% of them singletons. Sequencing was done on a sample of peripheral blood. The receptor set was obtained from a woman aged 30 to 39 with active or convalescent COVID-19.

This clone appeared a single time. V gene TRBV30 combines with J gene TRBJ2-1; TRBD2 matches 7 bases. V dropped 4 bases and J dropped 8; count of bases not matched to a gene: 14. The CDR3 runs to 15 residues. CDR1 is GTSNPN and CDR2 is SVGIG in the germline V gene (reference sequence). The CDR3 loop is CAWTRLLRGRDEQFF. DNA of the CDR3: TGTGCCTGGACTAGATTGTTGCGGGGGAGAGATGAGCAGTTCTTC.

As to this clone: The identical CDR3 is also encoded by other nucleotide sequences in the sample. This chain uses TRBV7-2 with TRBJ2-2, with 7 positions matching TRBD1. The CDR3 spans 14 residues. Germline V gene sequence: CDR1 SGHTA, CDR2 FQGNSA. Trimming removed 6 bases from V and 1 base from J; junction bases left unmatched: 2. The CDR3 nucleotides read TGTGCCAGCAGTCGGGACAGGAACACCGGGGAGCTGTTTTTT. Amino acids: CASSRDRNTGELFF.

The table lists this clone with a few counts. This chain's CDR3 is CASSLAPGQGGTEAFF. DNA of the CDR3: TGTGCCAGCAGCTTAGCCCCCGGACAGGGGGGAACTGAAGCTTTCTTT. The rearrangement uses TRBV7-9 and TRBJ1-1; 10 bases map to TRBD1. The CDR3 consists of 16 residues. The V gene's germline CDR1 is SEHNR and CDR2 FQNEAQ (reference sequence). The trim removed 0 bases at V and 5 bases at J, leaving 6 bases unmatched.

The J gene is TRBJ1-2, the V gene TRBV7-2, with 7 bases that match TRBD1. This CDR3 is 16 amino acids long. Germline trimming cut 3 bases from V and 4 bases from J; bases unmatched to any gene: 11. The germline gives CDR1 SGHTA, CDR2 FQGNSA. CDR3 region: CASSFRGIPPFYGYTF. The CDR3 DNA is TGTGCCAGCAGCTTCAGGGGGATCCCACCTTTCTATGGCTACACCTTC.

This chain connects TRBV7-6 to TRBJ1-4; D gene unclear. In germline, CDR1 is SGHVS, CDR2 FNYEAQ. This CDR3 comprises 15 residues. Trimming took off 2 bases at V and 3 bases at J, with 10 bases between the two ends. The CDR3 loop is CASSLFSDPNEKLFF. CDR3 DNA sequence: TGTGCCAGCAGCTTATTTTCAGATCCTAATGAAAAACTGTTTTTT.

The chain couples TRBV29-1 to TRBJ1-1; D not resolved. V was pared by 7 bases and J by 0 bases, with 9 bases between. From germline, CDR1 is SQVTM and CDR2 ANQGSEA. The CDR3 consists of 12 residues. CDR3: CSAGPMNTEAFF. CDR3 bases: TGCAGCGCCGGTCCGATGAACACTGAAGCTTTCTTT.

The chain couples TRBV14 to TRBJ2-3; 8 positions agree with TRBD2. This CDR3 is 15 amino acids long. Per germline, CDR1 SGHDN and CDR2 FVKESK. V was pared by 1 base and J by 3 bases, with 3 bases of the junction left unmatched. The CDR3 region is CASSQVGGRTDTQYF. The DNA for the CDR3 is TGTGCCAGCAGCCAAGTTGGCGGGAGGACAGATACGCAGTATTTT. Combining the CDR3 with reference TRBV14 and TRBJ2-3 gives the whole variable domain EAGVTQFPSHSVIEKGQTVTLRCDPISGHDNLYWYRRVMGKEIKFLLHFVKESKQDESGMPNNRFLAERTGGTYSTLKVQPAELEDSGVYFCASSQVGGRTDTQYFGPGTRLTVL.

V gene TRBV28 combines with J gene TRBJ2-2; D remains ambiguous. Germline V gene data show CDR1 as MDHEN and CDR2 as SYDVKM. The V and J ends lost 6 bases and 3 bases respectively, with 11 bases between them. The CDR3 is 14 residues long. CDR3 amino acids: CASSPIGYTGELFF. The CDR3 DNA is TGTGCCAGCAGCCCTATCGGGTACACCGGGGAGCTGTTTTTT.

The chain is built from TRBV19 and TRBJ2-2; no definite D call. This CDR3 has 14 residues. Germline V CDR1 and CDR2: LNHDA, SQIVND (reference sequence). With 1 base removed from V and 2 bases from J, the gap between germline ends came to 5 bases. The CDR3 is CASSIGGNTGELFF. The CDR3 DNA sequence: TGTGCCAGTAGTATAGGAGGAAACACCGGGGAGCTGTTTTTT.

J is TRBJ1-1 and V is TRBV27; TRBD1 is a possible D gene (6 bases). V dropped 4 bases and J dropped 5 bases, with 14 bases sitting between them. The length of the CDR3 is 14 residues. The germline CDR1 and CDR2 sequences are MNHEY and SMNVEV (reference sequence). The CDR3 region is CASSSRGGWTEAFF. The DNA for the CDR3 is TGTGCCAGCAGTTCCAGGGGCGGTTGGACTGAAGCTTTCTTT.

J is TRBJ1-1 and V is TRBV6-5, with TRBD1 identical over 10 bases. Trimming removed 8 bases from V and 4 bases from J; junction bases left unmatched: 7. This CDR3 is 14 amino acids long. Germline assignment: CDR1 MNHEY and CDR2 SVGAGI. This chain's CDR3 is CASGDRGTVTEAFF. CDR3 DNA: TGTGCCAGCGGGGACAGGGGAACCGTCACTGAAGCTTTCTTT.

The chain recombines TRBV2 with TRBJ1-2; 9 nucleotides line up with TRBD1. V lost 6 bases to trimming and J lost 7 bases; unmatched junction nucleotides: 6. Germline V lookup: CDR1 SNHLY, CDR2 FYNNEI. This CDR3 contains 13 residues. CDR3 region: CASRVDRGPGYTF. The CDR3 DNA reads TGTGCCAGCAGAGTGGACAGGGGACCTGGCTACACCTTC.

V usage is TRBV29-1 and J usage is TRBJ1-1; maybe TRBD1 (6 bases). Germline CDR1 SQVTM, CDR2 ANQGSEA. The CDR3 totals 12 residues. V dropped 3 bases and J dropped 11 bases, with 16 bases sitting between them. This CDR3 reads CSVDRTAFGAFF. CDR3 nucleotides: TGCAGCGTTGATAGGACAGCCTTCGGGGCTTTCTTT.

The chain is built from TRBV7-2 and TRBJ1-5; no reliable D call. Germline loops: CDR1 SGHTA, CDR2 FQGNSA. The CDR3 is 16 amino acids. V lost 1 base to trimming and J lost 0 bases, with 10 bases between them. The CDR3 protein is CASSLGAGNSNQPQHF. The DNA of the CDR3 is TGTGCCAGCAGCTTAGGGGCAGGCAATAGCAATCAGCCCCAGCATTTT. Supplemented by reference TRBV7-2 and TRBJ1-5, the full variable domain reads GAGVSQSPSNKVTEKGKDVELRCDPISGHTALYWYRQSLGQGLEFLIYFQGNSAPDKSGLPSDRFSAERTGGSVSTLTIQRTQQEDSAVYLCASSLGAGNSNQPQHFGDGTRLSIL.

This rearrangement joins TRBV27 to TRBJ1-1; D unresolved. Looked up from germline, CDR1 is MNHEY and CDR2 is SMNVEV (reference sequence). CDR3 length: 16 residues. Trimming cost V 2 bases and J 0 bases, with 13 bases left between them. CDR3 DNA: TGTGCCAGCAGTTTAGGGCTGGAGGCCATGAACACTGAAGCTTTCTTT. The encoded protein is CASSLGLEAMNTEAFF.

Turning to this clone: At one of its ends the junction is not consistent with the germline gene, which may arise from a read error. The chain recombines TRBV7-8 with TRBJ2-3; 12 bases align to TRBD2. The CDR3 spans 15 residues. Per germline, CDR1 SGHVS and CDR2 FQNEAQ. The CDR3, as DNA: TGTGCCAGCAGCCTAGCGGGGGGGCCTCCAGATACGCAGTATTTT. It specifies CASSLAGGPPDTQYF.

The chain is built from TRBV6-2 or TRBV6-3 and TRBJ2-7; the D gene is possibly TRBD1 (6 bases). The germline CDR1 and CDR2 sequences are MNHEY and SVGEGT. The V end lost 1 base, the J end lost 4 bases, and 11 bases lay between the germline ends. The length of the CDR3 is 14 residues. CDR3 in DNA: TGTGCCAGCAGTTACTACACAGGGTTGTACGAGCAGTACTTC. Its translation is CASSYYTGLYEQYF.

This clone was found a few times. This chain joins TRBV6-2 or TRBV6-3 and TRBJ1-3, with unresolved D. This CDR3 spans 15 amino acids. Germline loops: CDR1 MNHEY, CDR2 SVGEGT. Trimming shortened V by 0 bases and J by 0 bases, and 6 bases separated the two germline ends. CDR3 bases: TGTGCCAGCAGTTACTCGGAGGTCTCTGGAAACACCATATATTTT. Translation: CASSYSEVSGNTIYF.

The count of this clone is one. CDR3 DNA: TGTGCCAGCAGCGCTCAACAGGGCAATGAGCAGTTCTTC. This gives the protein CASSAQQGNEQFF. This chain links TRBV9 with TRBJ2-1; TRBD1 might be the D (6 bases). The CDR3 covers 13 residues. Deletions cut 3 bases from V and 6 bases from J, with 10 bases between. Germline CDR1 and CDR2: SGDLS and YYNGEE.

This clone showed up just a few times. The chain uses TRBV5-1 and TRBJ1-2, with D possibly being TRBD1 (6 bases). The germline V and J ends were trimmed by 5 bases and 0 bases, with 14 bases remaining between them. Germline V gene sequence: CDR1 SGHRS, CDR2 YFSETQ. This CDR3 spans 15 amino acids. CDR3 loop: CASSVGTPANYGYTF. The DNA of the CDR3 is TGCGCCAGCAGTGTAGGGACACCAGCTAACTATGGCTACACCTTC.

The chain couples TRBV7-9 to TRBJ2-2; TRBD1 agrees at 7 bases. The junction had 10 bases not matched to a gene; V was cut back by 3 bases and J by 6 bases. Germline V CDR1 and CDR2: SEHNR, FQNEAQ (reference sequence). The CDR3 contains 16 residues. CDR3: CASSLRKGALPGELFF. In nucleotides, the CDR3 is TGTGCCAGCAGCTTGAGAAAGGGGGCATTACCCGGGGAGCTGTTTTTT.

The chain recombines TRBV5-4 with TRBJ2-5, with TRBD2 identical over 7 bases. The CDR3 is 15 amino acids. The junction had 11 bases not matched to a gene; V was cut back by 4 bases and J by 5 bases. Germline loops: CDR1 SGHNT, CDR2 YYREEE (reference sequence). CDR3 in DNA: TGTGCCAGCAGCGGTCGGGGGGTAGGGGTGGAGACCCAGTACTTC. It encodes CASSGRGVGVETQYF.

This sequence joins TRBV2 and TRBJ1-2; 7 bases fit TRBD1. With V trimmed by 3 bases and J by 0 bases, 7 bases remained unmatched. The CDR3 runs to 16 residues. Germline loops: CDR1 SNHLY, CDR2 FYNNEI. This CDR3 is CASSDTGAAANYGYTF. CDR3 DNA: TGTGCCAGCAGTGATACAGGGGCCGCGGCTAACTATGGCTACACCTTC.

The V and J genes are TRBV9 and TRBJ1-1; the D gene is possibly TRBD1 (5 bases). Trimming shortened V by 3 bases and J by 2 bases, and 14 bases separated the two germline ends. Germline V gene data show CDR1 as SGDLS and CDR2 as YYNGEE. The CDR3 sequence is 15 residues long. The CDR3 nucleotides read TGTGCCAGCAGCGCCCAAATTCAGGGTAACACTGAAGCTTTCTTT. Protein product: CASSAQIQGNTEAFF.

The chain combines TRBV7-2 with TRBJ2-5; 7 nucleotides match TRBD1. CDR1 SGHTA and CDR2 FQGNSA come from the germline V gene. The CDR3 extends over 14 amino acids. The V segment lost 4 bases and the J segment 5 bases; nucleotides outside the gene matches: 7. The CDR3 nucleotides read TGTGCCAGCAGCTCACCCGACAGGGCTGAGACCCAGTACTTC. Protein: CASSSPDRAETQYF.

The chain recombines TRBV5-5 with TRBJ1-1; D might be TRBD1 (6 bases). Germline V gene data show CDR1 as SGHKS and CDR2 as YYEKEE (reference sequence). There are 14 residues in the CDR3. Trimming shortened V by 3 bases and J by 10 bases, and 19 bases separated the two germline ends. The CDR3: CASSSLRTVSGAFF. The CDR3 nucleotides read TGTGCCAGCAGCTCTTTACGGACAGTCAGCGGAGCTTTCTTT.

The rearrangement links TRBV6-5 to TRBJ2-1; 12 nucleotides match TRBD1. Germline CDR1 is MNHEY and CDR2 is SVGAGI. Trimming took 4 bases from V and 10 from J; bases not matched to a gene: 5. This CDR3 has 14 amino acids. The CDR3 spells CASSSGTGGWEQFF. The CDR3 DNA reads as TGTGCCAGCAGTTCCGGGACAGGGGGCTGGGAGCAGTTCTTC.

The CDR3 bases are TGTGCCAGCAGCTTAGCTTTCGTCAACACTGAAGCTTTCTTT. It encodes CASSLAFVNTEAFF. The chain joins TRBV7-8 to TRBJ1-1; D is unclear. Germline CDR1 is SGHVS and CDR2 is FQNEAQ. Trimming took 0 bases from V and 2 from J, leaving 7 bases between them. This CDR3 has 14 residues.